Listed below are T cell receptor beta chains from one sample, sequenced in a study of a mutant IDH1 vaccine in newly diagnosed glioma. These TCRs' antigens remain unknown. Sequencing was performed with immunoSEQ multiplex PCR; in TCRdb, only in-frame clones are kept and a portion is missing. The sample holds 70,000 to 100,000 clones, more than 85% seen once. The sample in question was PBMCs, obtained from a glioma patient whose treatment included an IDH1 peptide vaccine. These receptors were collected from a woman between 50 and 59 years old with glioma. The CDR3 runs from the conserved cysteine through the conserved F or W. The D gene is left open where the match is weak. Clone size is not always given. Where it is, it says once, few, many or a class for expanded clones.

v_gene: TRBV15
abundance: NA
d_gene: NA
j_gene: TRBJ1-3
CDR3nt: TGTGCCACCAGCCTGCCTGGAAACACCATATATTTT
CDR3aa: CATSLPGNTIYF

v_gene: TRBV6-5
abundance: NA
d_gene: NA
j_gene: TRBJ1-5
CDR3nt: TGTGCCAGCAGTTGGGGGGGGAATCAGCCCCAGCATTTT
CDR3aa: CASSWGGNQPQHF

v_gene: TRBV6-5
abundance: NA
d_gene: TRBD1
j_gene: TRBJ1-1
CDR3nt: TGTGCCAGCAGAAATATCCGGGACAGGGGGCCCCAAGCTTTCTTT
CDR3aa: CASRNIRDRGPQAFF

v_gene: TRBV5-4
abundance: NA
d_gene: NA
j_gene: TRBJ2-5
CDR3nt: TGTGCCAGCAGCTTGGGGCGAAATCAAGAGACCCAGTACTTC
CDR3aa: CASSLGRNQETQYF

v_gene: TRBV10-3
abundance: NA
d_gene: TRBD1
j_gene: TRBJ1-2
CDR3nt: TGTGCCAGCCGAGGACAGGGCGGGTATGGCTACACCTTC
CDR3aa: CASRGQGGYGYTF

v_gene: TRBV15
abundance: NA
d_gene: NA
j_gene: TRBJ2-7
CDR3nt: TGTGCCACCAGCTCCCCACGGGGCTACGAGCAGTACTTC
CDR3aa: CATSSPRGYEQYF

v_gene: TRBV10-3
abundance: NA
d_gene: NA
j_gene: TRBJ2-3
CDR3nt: TGTGCCATCAGCGGCGGAGAGGGCGCGGGGGCAGGGGTTGGAACAGATACGCAGTATTTT
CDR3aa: CAISGGEGAGAGVGTDTQYF

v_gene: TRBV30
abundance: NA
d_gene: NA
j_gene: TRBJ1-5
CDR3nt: TGTGCCTGGAGTAGGGAGGGAGATCAGCCCCAGCATTTT
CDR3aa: CAWSREGDQPQHF

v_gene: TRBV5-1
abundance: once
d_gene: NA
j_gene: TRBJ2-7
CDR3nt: TGCGCCAGCAGCTCCAGACTCGATTCCTACGAGCAGTACTTC
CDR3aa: CASSSRLDSYEQYF

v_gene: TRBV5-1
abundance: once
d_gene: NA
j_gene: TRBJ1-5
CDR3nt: TGCGCCAGCAGCCCTAGCGGGGGGCAGCCCCAGCATTTT
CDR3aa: CASSPSGGQPQHF

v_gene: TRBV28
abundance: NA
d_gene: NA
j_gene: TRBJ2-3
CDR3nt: TGTGCCAGCAGGGACAGAGAGACCACAGATACGCAGTATTTT
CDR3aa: CASRDRETTDTQYF

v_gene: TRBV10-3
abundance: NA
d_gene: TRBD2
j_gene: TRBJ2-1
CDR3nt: TGTGCCATCAGAACTAGCGGGGGGTACAATGAGCAGTTCTTC
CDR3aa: CAIRTSGGYNEQFF

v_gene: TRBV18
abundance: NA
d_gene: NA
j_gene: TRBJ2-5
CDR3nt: TGTGCCAGCTCACCCTCTACAGGGATCCAAGAGACCCAGTACTTC
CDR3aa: CASSPSTGIQETQYF

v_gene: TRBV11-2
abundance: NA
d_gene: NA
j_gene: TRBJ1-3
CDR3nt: TGTGCCAGCAGCTTAATTCTGCGGGGATCTGGAAACACCATATATTTT
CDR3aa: CASSLILRGSGNTIYF

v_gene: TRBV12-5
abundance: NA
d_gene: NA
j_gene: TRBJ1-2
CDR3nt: TGTGCTAGTGGTTTGGGACAGGTAGGGGGCTACACCTTC
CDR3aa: CASGLGQVGGYTF

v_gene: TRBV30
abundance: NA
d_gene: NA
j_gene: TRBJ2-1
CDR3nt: TGTGCCTGGACACCTAGCATGCTATACAATGAGCAGTTCTTC
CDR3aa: CAWTPSMLYNEQFF

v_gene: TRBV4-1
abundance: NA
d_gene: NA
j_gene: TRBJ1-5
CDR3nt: TGCGCCAGCAGCCAAGAGGACGCAGGGGTCATGCGACAGCCCCAGCATTTT
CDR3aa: CASSQEDAGVMRQPQHF

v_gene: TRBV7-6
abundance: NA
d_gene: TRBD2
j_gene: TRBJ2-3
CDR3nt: TGTGCCAGTACCAAGCGCGGGGGGGGCACAGATACGCAGTATTTT
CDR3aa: CASTKRGGGTDTQYF

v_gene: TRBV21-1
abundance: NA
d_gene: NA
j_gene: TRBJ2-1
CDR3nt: TGTGCCAGCAGGCCCGTCCCAACTCCCCCTTCCTACAATGAGCAGTTCTTC
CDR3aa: CASRPVPTPPSYNEQFF

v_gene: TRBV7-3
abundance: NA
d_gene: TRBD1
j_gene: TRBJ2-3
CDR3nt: TGTGCCAGCAGCGAGACAGGGGGCACAGATACGCAGTATTTT
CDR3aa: CASSETGGTDTQYF

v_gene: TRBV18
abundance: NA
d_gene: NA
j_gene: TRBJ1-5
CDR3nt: TGTGCCAGCTCACCCGGTGGGAGTGATCAGCCCCAGCATTTT
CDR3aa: CASSPGGSDQPQHF

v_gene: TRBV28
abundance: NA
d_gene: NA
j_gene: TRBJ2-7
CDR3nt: TGTGCCACCAGGTCGTCGGGCAGATCCTACGAGCAGTACTTC
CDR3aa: CATRSSGRSYEQYF

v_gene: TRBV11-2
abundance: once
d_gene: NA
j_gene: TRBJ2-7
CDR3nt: TGTGCCAGCAGCTTAATTAGGCGGGACTACGAGCAGTACTTC
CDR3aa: CASSLIRRDYEQYF

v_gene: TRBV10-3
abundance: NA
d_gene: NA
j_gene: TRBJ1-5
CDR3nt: TGTGCCATTGGGGGGGAGCCCAGCAATCAGCCCCAGCATTTT
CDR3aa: CAIGGEPSNQPQHF

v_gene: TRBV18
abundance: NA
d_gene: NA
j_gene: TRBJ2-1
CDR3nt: TGTGCCAGCTCACCACCGGCAACGCCCTACAATGAGCAGTTCTTC
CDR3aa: CASSPPATPYNEQFF

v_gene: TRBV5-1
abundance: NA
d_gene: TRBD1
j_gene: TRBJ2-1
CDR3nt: TGCGCCAGCAACCCGGGACAGGGGGCTAATGAGCAGTTCTTC
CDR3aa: CASNPGQGANEQFF

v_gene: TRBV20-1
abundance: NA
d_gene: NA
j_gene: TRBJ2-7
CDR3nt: TGCAGCGCGGGGTCTCCTTTGCAGCAGTACTTC
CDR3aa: CSAGSPLQQYF

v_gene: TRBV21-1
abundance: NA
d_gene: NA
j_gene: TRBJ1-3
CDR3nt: TGTGCCAGCAGCGGGACAGGGCTTACTATCTCTGGAAACACCATATATTTT
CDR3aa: CASSGTGLTISGNTIYF

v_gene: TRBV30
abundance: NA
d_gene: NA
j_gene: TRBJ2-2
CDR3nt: TGTGCCTGGAGTTTGAGGGGGATAGTCACCGGGGAGCTGTTTTTT
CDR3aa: CAWSLRGIVTGELFF